This paragraph covers one TCR beta chain sequence. The antigen it binds to is not known. No much larger clonotype is one base removed from it; base qualities were not supplied. These data are taken from a study of shared clonotypes between healthy human individuals (TCRdb year 2020). Turning to the overall study: A couple of women and three men aged 18 to 49 years were included in the cohort. Each donor's leukapheresis produced roughly between roughly 0.85 and 9.5 billion PBMCs. To estimate repertoire size and how much clonotype sharing occurs between individuals, the study deeply sequenced the blood TCR repertoires of roughly 5 healthy adults. Per donor, three plates each were used for CD4 naive and CD4 memory, two for CD8 naive, and one for CD8 memory. Different laboratories and diverse techniques were used to prepare libraries and sequence TCR repertoires, to increase sequencing depth and limit assay-specific biases.

The donors were healthy, HIV-negative adults who had no recently reported acute infections or vaccinations. Only Caucasian adults living in Nashville, Tennessee, USA were represented among the donors. CD4+ T cells were enriched by magnetic negative selection; naive cells were then positively selected on CD45RA, and the negative fraction formed the memory subset. Blood was obtained by leukapheresis, after which PBMCs were separated by Ficoll-Histopaque density gradient centrifugation and cryopreserved in liquid nitrogen vapor phase. Analytical flow cytometry was used to check the purity and quantity of every magnetically sorted T cell population. Genomic DNA was isolated from every sorted fraction and measured by UV absorbance on a Nanodrop 2000c. Summary of the overall study and its limitations: The small number of donors limited the genetic and exposure-history diversity represented. Pairwise subsampling led to the expectation that sequencing depth would affect the degree of clonotype sharing among donors. About 4.5% of naive CD4, 3.5% of naive CD8, approximately 2.2% of memory CD4, and around 0.4% of memory CD8 clonotypes were shared across several donors. Sampling was restricted to blood, and TCR repertoires in tissues likely differ from the TCR repertoires found in blood. Compared with non-shared clonotypes, the clonotypes found in all four sorted-subset donors had higher generation probabilities. Larger estimated clonotype richness was generally found for naive subsets than for memory subsets. Even with the large sequencing depth, rarefaction of the sorted-subset datasets indicated that sequencing was incomplete.

Using the deep immunoSEQ assay, multiplex PCR amplified TCR CDR3 regions from genomic DNA. Genomic DNA extracted from each cell subset was distributed evenly over all wells of several immunoSEQ 96-well plates, and each plate served as one replicate. For sorted subsets, 200 ng of genomic DNA, equivalent to some 33,000 T cell genomes, went into each replicate PCR. Purified libraries were quantified with a Qubit 3.0 fluorometer, sized on a Bioanalyzer 2100, and re-quantified with the KAPA Library Quantification kit. Every immunoSEQ 96-well plate was sequenced on a dedicated single-read 150-cycle Illumina NextSeq 550 flow cell. The paper's data handling went like this. Because the immunoSEQ output held only junctional sequences and lacked quality scores, the filtering could not match the filtering applied to full-length reads. Sequences were annotated with PyIR, a Python wrapper for IgBLAST v1.9, using IMGT germline references to assign V/J genes and CDR3. Reads were filtered out if the reads had weak V/J assignments (E-value above 1e-6), no CDR3, stop codons, out-of-frame junctions, or ambiguous translated residues. V3J clonotypes were defined as sequences sharing the same inferred V gene, J gene, and CDR3 amino acid sequence. Percentage overlap between repertoires was calculated by dividing the number of shared unique clonotypes by the size of the smaller repertoire. Richness of each repertoire was evaluated using RTK rarefaction, the Chao1 estimator, and Recon v2.1 estimates of unobserved clonotypes. Generation probabilities were computed with OLGA for all TCRbeta clonotypes obtained by the gDNA method from a handful of donors. The table was pulled from immuneACCESS by TCRdb, which kept in-frame rearrangements only. Such tables lose some clones; where checked, under half of the loss comes from unresolved V genes, and the rest has no known cause. V, J and clone size are taken as reported in that table, and D and trimming were inferred from the DNA itself. This sample is represented by 600,000 to 800,000 clones; about two thirds of them were singletons. The ten largest clonotypes hold about 1.7% of the sample.

The CDR3 runs 18 amino acids, cysteine and phenylalanine included. This entry keeps only the CDR3 DNA: 54 bases, framed from base 1. From the germline V gene, CDR1 is SNHLY and CDR2 is FYNNEI. V lost 0 bases and J lost 2 bases; the stretch between them is 16 bases long. The rearrangement combines TRBV2 with TRBJ1-4, with the D gene uncertain. The TCR was taken from a woman in her 30s in good health. Sequenced material: memory CD4+ T cells sorted from blood. This specimen's cell subset or site label, interpreted: CD45RA-negative fraction. The base sequence is TGTGCCAGCAGTGAAGCGGTAGGGTATTTTTCGACTAATGAAAAACTGTTTTTT. Its protein is CASSEAVGYFSTNEKLFF.